This T cell receptor beta chain was captured by sequencing in a study of Graves' ophthalmopathy and Graves' hyperthyroidism. General study results and limits: The study's model predicted ophthalmopathy progression at about 64% sensitivity and about 78% specificity.

Amplifying from RNA transcripts, the study obtained TCR beta CDR3 regions. HTBI primers were employed in first-round RT-PCR, then a second-round multiplex PCR followed. TCRdb reanalysed the multiplex PCR reads using MiXCR and keeps one entry per CDR3 protein. Counted here are about 500,000 distinct CDR3 sequences, roughly 39% occurring once; the ten biggest clones make up about 4.2%. This clonotype has a count of ten or more. Its antigen is unknown. The germline CDR1 and CDR2 sequences are LNHDA and SQIVND (reference sequence). CDR3 length equals 16 residues. Trimming took off 5 bases at V and 0 bases at J, with 13 bases between the two ends.

The receptor comes from an adult man with Graves' hyperthyroidism. The V and J genes are TRBV19 and TRBJ2-2; tentative D call: TRBD2 (5 bases). The sequenced sample consisted of peripheral blood or thyroid tissue (not recorded which). The CDR3 reads CASSVLLVANTGELFF. The CDR3 coding sequence is TGTGCCAGTAGTGTTCTACTAGTAGCGAACACCGGGGAGCTGTTTTTT.